The sequence of this T cell receptor beta chain was determined in a study of blood T cell repertoires in COVID-19. In the study overall: Sources were T cells, B-cell-depleted T cells, or PBMCs; the material itself was cDNA or gDNA.

Authors' analysis steps: The assay estimated nucleated cells by amplifying reference gene primers. This table comes from immunoSEQ multiplex PCR, and its TCRdb copy is limited to in-frame clones, with some not included. That table supplies the V and J calls and clone size; D and trimming were determined from the DNA. The profile covers about 260,000 clones, with around 87% appearing a single time and 3.6% taken by the ten largest. This CDR3 contains 13 residues. The germline V gene has CDR1 SQVTM and CDR2 ANQGSEA. Trimming took 4 bases from V and 3 from J; bases not matched to a gene: 5. This sequence joins TRBV29-1 and TRBJ1-2, with 7 bases aligning to TRBD1. What was sequenced was peripheral blood. The sequence came from a man in his late teens or twenties with active or convalescent COVID-19. The chain's CDR3 is CSVAQGTDYGYTF. Written as DNA, the CDR3 is TGCAGCGTTGCACAGGGGACTGACTATGGCTACACCTTC.